This T cell receptor (beta chain) is from a study of T cell repertoires in aging, cancer and after chemotherapy. This clonotype has just a few counts. What it binds is not known. Amplification of TCR beta used genomic DNA extracted from peripheral blood. A mixed TRB-A/B primer pool amplified rearranged TRB by multiplex touch-down PCR. One entry per CDR3 protein, called by TCRdb with MiXCR from the multiplex PCR reads. The profile shows fewer than 11,000 distinct CDR3 sequences, 30% to 40% of them singletons. V lost 5 bases, J lost 2 bases, and 8 bases stayed unmatched. CDR3 size: 15 residues. Germline V CDR1 and CDR2: MNHNS, SASEGT. Study-level results: Untreated cancer patients had significantly lower blood TCR diversity than age-matched healthy donors. Median generation probability rose over the chemotherapy interval in each cancer cohort, suggesting rebound thymic output.

V usage is TRBV6-1 and J usage is TRBJ2-7; 8 nucleotides match TRBD1. Sequencing used blood. The clonotype comes from a human donor in good health. For the CDR3, the DNA is TGTGCCAGCAGTCGATCCGGGACAGGAACCTACGAGCAGTACTTC. Protein product: CASSRSGTGTYEQYF.